The next 15 T cell receptor beta chains were all read from a single sample in a study of blood T cell repertoires in COVID-19. Only in-frame clones appear in the TCRdb table, and some are missing; sequencing was by immunoSEQ multiplex PCR. The profile shows some 73,000 clones, around 85% of them singletons. The sequencing input was peripheral blood. Receptor source: a man over 45 with COVID-19, enrolled during active disease.

The chain recombines TRBV20-1 with TRBJ1-2; no definite D call. The germline V and J ends were trimmed by 3 bases and 3 bases, with 5 bases remaining between them. Per the germline V gene, CDR1 is DFQATT and CDR2 is SNEGSKA (reference sequence). This CDR3 has 11 amino acids. CDR3 nucleotides: TGCAGTGCTAGGGTAGACTATGGCTACACCTTC. Residues: CSARVDYGYTF.

The chain employs TRBV2 and TRBJ1-2, with D perhaps TRBD1 (6 bases). This CDR3 is 13 amino acids long. Deletions cut 9 bases from V and 5 bases from J, with 16 bases between. Germline V gives CDR1 SNHLY, CDR2 FYNNEI. In DNA form, the CDR3 reads TGTGCCAGTCAAGCAGGGGAAGCTTATGGCTACACCTTC. Its translation: CASQAGEAYGYTF.

The chain carries TRBV4-1 and TRBJ1-4, with 8 bases aligning to TRBD1. Per germline, CDR1 MGHRA and CDR2 YSYEKL. The CDR3 runs to 13 residues. V lost 2 bases, J lost 7 bases, and 0 bases stayed unmatched. The DNA of the CDR3 is TGCGCCAGCAGCCAACAGGGGGCTGAAAAACTGTTTTTT. The encoded protein is CASSQQGAEKLFF.

In this sample, this clone is medium-sized. The V gene is TRBV7-9, the J gene TRBJ2-7; TRBD1 aligns across 10 bases. This CDR3 comprises 15 residues. Unmatched junction bases numbered 8, after V lost 5 bases and J lost 4 bases. CDR1 and CDR2 from the germline V gene are SEHNR and FQNEAQ (reference sequence). The CDR3: CASSALDRGMYEQYF. DNA for the CDR3: TGTGCCAGCAGCGCGCTGGACAGGGGGATGTACGAGCAGTACTTC.

This chain connects TRBV21-1 to TRBJ2-7; TRBD1, as called in the table, went unchecked against the DNA. TRBV21-1 has pseudogene status. There are 15 residues in the CDR3. The CDR3 protein is CASSKGQARSYEQYF. CDR3 DNA: TGTGCCAGCAGCAAGGGACAGGCTCGCTCCTACGAGCAGTACTTC.

The chain links TRBV7-8 to TRBJ1-1; D is possibly TRBD1 (5 bases). Trimming pared 4 bases from V and 0 bases from J, leaving 15 bases between. CDR1 is SGHVS, CDR2 FQNEAQ, per germline. The CDR3 runs 16 residues. The CDR3 loop reads CASSYEKGFLNTEAFF. The CDR3 DNA reads as TGTGCCAGCAGCTACGAGAAGGGGTTTTTGAACACTGAAGCTTTCTTT. Variable domain in full (rest from reference TRBV7-8 and TRBJ1-1): GAGVSQSPRYKVAKRGQDVALRCDPISGHVSLFWYQQALGQGPEFLTYFQNEAQLDKSGLPSDRFFAERPEGSVSTLKIQRTQQEDSAVYLCASSYEKGFLNTEAFFGQGTRLTVV.

In this sample, this clone turned up a few times. The chain recombines TRBV11-2 with TRBJ1-2; no reliable D call. This CDR3 has 15 amino acids. CDR1 is SGHAT and CDR2 is FQNNGV in the germline V gene. The ends were cut back, 0 bases at V and 4 bases at J, with 12 bases in the middle. This chain's CDR3 is CASSLENSIGYGYTF. CDR3 sequence (DNA): TGTGCCAGCAGCTTAGAGAATAGTATCGGCTATGGCTACACCTTC.

In its sample, this clone was seen a few times. For the CDR3, the DNA is TGTGCCAGCAGCCGACAGGGGACTGGAAACACCATATATTTT. This sequence encodes CASSRQGTGNTIYF. This sequence joins TRBV7-9 and TRBJ1-3, with 8 positions matching TRBD1. Trimming at V came to 5 bases and at J to 2 bases, leaving 2 bases not matched to a gene. Germline values: CDR1 SEHNR, CDR2 FQNEAQ (reference sequence). The CDR3 contains 14 residues.

The CDR3 nucleotides are TGCGCCAGCAGCCCCGGACAGCATAGCAATCAGCCCCAGCATTTT. Protein sequence: CASSPGQHSNQPQHF. The V and J genes are TRBV5-1 and TRBJ1-5; the D gene is possibly TRBD1 (6 bases). The germline gives CDR1 SGHRS, CDR2 YFSETQ. CDR3 length equals 15 residues. Trimming left V 4 bases short and J 0 bases short, with 11 bases between.

The chain is built from TRBV3-1 (or the pseudogene TRBV3-2) and TRBJ1-4, with 9 bases identical to TRBD1. The germline CDR1 and CDR2 sequences are LGHDT and YNNKEL (reference sequence). The V and J ends lost 5 bases and 5 bases, in that order; junction bases with no gene match: 3. This CDR3 region has 14 residues. The CDR3, as DNA: TGTGCCAGCAGCAGGACAGGGGTAAATGAAAAACTGTTTTTT. Translation gives CASSRTGVNEKLFF.

The chain links TRBV6-5 to TRBJ1-1; a possible D gene is TRBD1 (6 bases). Trimming removed 6 bases from V and 0 bases from J, with 11 bases in between. Germline V gene lookup returns CDR1 MNHEY and CDR2 SVGAGI. The CDR3 has 14 residues. Written as DNA, the CDR3 is TGTGCCAGCAGGAAAGGACAGCTGAACACTGAAGCTTTCTTT. It yields the protein CASRKGQLNTEAFF.

The V gene is TRBV28, the J gene TRBJ1-4; 7 nucleotides match TRBD1. Germline V gene data show CDR1 as MDHEN and CDR2 as SYDVKM. This CDR3 has 15 residues. Trimming removed 4 bases from V and 7 bases from J; junction bases left unmatched: 9. The CDR3 nucleotides are TGTGCCAGCAGTTCGGACAGGCTTAGAAGTGAAAAACTGTTTTTT. Its protein product is CASSSDRLRSEKLFF.

This chain links TRBV5-1 with TRBJ1-2; 9 positions match TRBD1. CDR3 length: 17 amino acids. After removal of 0 bases from V and 6 bases from J, the junction contained 12 bases not matched to a gene. Germline V gives CDR1 SGHRS, CDR2 YFSETQ. The DNA of the CDR3 is TGCGCCAGCAGCTTGGACCCTAGGGACAGGGAGGTGCATGGCTACACCTTC. Its translation: CASSLDPRDREVHGYTF.

This clone was seen more than once but under ten times. The V and J genes are TRBV19 and TRBJ2-3; TRBD1 agrees at 7 bases. This CDR3 comprises 15 residues. J lost 6 bases, V lost 1 base, and 7 bases had no gene match. Germline assignment: CDR1 LNHDA and CDR2 SQIVND (reference sequence). This CDR3 reads CASSIGGTVLDTQYF. The CDR3 bases are TGTGCCAGTAGTATAGGGGGGACAGTTCTGGATACGCAGTATTTT.

The table lists this clone with a few counts. This sequence joins TRBV29-1 and TRBJ2-6; D is perhaps TRBD2 (5 bases). V was cut by 3 bases and J by 2 bases, with 14 bases left in between. The CDR3 loop spans 16 amino acids. Germline CDR1 and CDR2: SQVTM and ANQGSEA. CDR3 nucleotide sequence: TGCAGCGTTGACCTCGGGGTCGGGGCTGGGGCCAACGTCCTGACTTTC. This sequence encodes CSVDLGVGAGANVLTF.